This TCR beta chain originates from a study of blood T cell repertoires in COVID-19. Overall study context: Specimens from acute and convalescent COVID-19 originated in the United States, Italy and Spain.

In the original processing: It was from reference gene primer amplification that nucleated cell counts were estimated. TCRdb's table, derived via immunoSEQ multiplex PCR, lists solely in-frame clones and lacks some. Clone size and the V and J calls come from that table; the DNA yielded D and trimming. In the table there are approximately 140,000 clones, approximately 90% of which are singletons. Germline CDR1 is MNHEY and CDR2 is SVGAGI. Trimming at V came to 6 bases and at J to 5 bases, leaving 10 bases not matched to a gene. The CDR3 loop spans 15 amino acids. The TCR originated in a man between 18 and 29 years old with COVID-19, enrolled during active disease. The sequencing sample was made of peripheral blood. The chain links TRBV6-5 to TRBJ2-7; 10 nucleotides line up with TRBD2. CDR3 sequence: CASRSPSGRNNEQYF. Written as DNA, the CDR3 is TGTGCCAGCAGGTCCCCTAGCGGGAGAAATAACGAGCAGTACTTC.